This T cell receptor (beta chain) was retrieved from a study of blood T cell repertoires in COVID-19. Study-level background: PBMCs, B-cell-depleted T cells, or T cells were the source of the cDNA or gDNA that made up the material.

Using immunoSEQ multiplex PCR, the repertoire was profiled, and TCRdb retains in-frame clones only, with some absent. The table has 200,000 to 250,000 clones, approximately 80% seen once; the top ten hold roughly 1.4%. The source material was peripheral blood. This sequence was found in a woman aged 40 to 49 who had recovered from COVID-19.

DNA of the CDR3: TGTGCCACCAGTGATTTCCCGAGGAACTATGGCTACACCTTC. It translates to CATSDFPRNYGYTF. V is TRBV24-1 and J is TRBJ1-2; D uncertain. CDR3 length equals 14 residues. From germline, CDR1 is KGHDR and CDR2 SFDVKD. The V gene lost 1 base and the J gene lost 2 bases, with 7 bases spanning the gap.